This T cell receptor beta chain was sequenced in a study of T cells in Graves' hyperthyroidism and ophthalmopathy. Study-wide results and caveats: Before onset, by a median of about six months, the model predicted ophthalmopathy.

Exclusion followed for patients with uncontrolled infection, other autoimmune disease, pregnancy or lactation. Blood was drawn at first hyperthyroidism diagnosis, before any ophthalmopathy symptoms. The PBMCs had their origin in roughly 9.4 ml of fresh peripheral blood. The CDR3 spans 12 residues. The V gene end was trimmed by 4 bases and the J gene end by 8 bases; junction bases not matched to a gene: 3. Germline CDR1 is PRHDT and CDR2 is FYEKMQ (reference sequence). Amplification yielded TCR beta CDR3 regions, with RNA transcripts as the source. First-round RT-PCR of the TCR CDR3 relied on the HTBI primer set. TCRdb fed the multiplex PCR reads into MiXCR, producing one record per CDR3 protein. The table lists approximately 150,000 distinct CDR3 sequences, just under 9.5% of them singletons. Regarding this clonotype: As yet, its antigen is unknown.

The receptor's source is a woman aged 18-29 years with Graves' hyperthyroidism that later progressed to Graves' ophthalmopathy. Sequences were obtained from blood. This chain connects TRBV13 to TRBJ1-2; TRBD1 matches 8 bases. The CDR3 here is CASSSQGAGYTF. As DNA, the CDR3 is TGTGCCAGCAGCTCTCAGGGGGCCGGCTACACCTTC. Full variable domain (outside the CDR3, taken from reference TRBV13 and TRBJ1-2): AAGVIQSPRHLIKEKRETATLKCYPIPRHDTVYWYQQGPGQDPQFLISFYEKMQSDKGSIPDRFSAQQFSDYHSELNMSSLELGDSALYFCASSSQGAGYTFGSGTRLTVV.